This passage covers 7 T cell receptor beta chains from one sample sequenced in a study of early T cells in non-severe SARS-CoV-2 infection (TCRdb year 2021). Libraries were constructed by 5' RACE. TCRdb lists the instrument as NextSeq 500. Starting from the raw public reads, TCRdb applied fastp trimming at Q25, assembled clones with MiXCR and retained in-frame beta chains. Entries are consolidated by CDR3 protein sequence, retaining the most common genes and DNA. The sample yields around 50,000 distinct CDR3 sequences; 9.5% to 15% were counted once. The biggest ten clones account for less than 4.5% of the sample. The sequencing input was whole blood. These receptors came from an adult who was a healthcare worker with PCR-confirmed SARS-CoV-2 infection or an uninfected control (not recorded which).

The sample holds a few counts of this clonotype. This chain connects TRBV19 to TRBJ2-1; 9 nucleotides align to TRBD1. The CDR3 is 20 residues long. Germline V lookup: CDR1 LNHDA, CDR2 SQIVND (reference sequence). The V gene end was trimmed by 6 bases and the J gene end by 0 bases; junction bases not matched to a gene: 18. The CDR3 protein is CASSPGTGLDLLSSYNEQFF. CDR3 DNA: TGTGCCAGTAGCCCCGGGACAGGGCTTGACTTGCTAAGCTCCTACAATGAGCAGTTCTTC.

The CDR3 is CASSLQGGSNQPQHF. As DNA, the CDR3 is TGTGCCAGCAGTCTACAGGGGGGCAGCAATCAGCCCCAGCATTTT. The chain combines TRBV6-6 with TRBJ1-5; 8 bases agree with TRBD1. The CDR3 runs to 15 residues. J was trimmed by 1 base and V by 5 bases; bases with no gene match: 4. Germline CDR1 is MNHNY and CDR2 is SVGAGI (reference sequence).

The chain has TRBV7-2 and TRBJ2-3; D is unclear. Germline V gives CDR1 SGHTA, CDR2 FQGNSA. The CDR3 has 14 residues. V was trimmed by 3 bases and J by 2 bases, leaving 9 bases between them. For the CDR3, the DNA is TGTGCCAGCAGCTTCGGACCCTTCACAGATACGCAGTATTTT. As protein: CASSFGPFTDTQYF.

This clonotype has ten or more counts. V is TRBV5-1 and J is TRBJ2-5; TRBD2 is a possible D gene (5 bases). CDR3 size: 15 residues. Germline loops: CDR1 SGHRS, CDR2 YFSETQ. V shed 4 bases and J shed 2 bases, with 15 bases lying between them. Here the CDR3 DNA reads TGCGCCAGCAGCCCGACCGGGGTAGAACAAGAGACCCAGTACTTC. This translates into CASSPTGVEQETQYF.

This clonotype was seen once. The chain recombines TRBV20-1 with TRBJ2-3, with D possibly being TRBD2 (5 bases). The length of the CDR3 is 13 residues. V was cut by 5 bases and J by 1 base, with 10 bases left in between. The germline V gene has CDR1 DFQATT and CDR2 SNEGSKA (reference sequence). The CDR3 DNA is TGCAGTGCTGGGCGGGCCGGCACAGATACGCAGTATTTT. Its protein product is CSAGRAGTDTQYF.

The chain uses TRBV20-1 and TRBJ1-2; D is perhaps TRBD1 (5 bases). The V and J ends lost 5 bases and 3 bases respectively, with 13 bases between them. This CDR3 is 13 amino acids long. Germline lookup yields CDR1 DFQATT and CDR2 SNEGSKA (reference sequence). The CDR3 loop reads CSAQPQEYYGYTF. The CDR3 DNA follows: TGCAGTGCTCAGCCACAGGAATACTATGGCTACACCTTC.

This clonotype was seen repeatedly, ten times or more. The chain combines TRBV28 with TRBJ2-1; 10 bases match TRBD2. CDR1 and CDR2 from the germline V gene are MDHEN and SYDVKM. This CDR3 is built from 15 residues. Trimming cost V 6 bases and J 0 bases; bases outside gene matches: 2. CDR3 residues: CASRASGSSYNEQFF. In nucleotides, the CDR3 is TGTGCCAGCAGGGCTAGCGGGAGCTCCTACAATGAGCAGTTCTTC.